The entry below describes one T cell receptor (beta chain). Investigators spread the genomic DNA of each subset evenly over several immunoSEQ plates. The quantity of DNA used in unsorted PBMC replicate PCRs was approximately 300 ng, corresponding to 30,000 to 35,000 T cell genomes. Original methodology: ImmunoSEQ only sent back junction sequences with no quality scores, so filtering was done differently. Repertoires were generated with immunoSEQ multiplex PCR, while TCRdb's copy carries only in-frame clones and drops some. The DNA gave D and trimming, while V, J and clone size come from that table. The sample has roughly 490,000 clones, 76% seen once. The sample is drawn from a study of shared clonotypes between healthy human individuals. The study used 100 million or so PBMCs per unsorted sample for genomic DNA. The sequence derives from a woman in her forties in good health. Some clones in this sample may be carry-over from other donors' samples. The sequencing input was PBMCs.

The CDR3: CASSAPSRGGTGELFF. The CDR3 region has the DNA TGTGCCAGCAGCGCTCCATCCAGGGGAGGGACCGGGGAGCTGTTTTTT. V and J are TRBV28 and TRBJ2-2, with a possible D match to TRBD2 (7 bases). Deletions cut 6 bases from V and 5 bases from J, with 19 bases between. The CDR3 spans 16 residues. Germline V gene lookup returns CDR1 MDHEN and CDR2 SYDVKM.